This T cell receptor (beta chain) was sequenced for a study of OX40 agonist ivuxolimab in advanced cancers. On the study more broadly: Among those treated, three patients had partial responses, one with hepatocellular carcinoma and two with cutaneous melanoma.

Here immunoSEQ multiplex PCR was the method, and the copy in TCRdb shows in-frame clones only, minus some. The table has tens of thousands of clones, 75% to 85% seen once. The sample here was CD4+ or CD8+ T cells sorted from blood, taken in a trial of the OX40 agonist ivuxolimab. This clonotype was sampled from an adult with an advanced solid tumor such as melanoma, head and neck, liver or kidney cancer.

CDR3 region: CASSLSPAGHIQLEQFF. CDR3 DNA: TGTGCCAGCAGTTTATCCCCCGCAGGCCACATACAATTAGAGCAGTTCTTC. The chain employs TRBV27 and TRBJ2-1; no clear D gene. This CDR3 contains 17 residues. V lost 0 bases to trimming and J lost 10 bases, with 22 bases between them. The germline CDR1 and CDR2 sequences are MNHEY and SMNVEV (reference sequence).